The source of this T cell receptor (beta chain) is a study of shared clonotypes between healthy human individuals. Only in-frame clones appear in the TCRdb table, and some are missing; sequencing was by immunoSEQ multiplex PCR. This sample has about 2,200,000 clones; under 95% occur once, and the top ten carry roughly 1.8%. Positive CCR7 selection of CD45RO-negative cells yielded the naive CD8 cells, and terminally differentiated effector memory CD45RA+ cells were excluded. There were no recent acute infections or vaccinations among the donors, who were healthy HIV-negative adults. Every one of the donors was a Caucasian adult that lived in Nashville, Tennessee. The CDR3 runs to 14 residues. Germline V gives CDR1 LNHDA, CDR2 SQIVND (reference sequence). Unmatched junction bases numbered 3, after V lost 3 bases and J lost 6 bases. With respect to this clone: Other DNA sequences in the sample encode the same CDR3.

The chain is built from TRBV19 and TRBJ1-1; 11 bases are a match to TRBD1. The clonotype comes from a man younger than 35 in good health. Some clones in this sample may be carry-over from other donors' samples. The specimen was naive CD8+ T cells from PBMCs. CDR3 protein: CASSIGTGGSEAFF. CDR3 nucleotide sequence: TGTGCCAGTAGTATTGGGACAGGGGGATCTGAAGCTTTCTTT.